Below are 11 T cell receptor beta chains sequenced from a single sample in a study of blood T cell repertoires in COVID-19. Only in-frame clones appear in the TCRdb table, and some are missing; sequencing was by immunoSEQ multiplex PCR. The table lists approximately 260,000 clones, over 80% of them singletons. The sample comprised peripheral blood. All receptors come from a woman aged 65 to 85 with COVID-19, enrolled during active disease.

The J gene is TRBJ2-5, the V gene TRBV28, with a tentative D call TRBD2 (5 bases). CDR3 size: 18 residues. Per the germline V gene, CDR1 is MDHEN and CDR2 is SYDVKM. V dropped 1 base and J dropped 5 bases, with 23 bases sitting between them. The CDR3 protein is CASSLFGGRLDVRETQYF. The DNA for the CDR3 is TGTGCCAGCAGTTTATTTGGTGGGAGACTGGATGTACGGGAGACCCAGTACTTC.

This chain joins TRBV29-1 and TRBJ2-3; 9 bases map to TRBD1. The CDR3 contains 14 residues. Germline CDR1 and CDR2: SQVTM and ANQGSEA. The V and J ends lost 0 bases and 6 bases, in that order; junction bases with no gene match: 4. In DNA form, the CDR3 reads TGCAGCGTTGAAGATTCCGGGACAGGGGATACGCAGTATTTT. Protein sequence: CSVEDSGTGDTQYF.

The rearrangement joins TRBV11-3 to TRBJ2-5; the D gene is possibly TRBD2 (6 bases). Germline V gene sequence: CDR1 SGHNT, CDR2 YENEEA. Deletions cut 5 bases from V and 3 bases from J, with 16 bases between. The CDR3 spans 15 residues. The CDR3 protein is CASSPGVGGEETQYF. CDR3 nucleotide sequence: TGTGCCAGCAGCCCGGGAGTAGGAGGGGAAGAGACCCAGTACTTC.

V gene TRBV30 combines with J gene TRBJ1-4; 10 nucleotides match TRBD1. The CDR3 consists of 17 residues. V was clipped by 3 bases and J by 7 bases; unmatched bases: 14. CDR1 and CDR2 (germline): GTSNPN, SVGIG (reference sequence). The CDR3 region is CAWRKDRTGGSGEKLFF. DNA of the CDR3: TGTGCCTGGAGAAAAGATCGGACAGGGGGAAGCGGTGAAAAACTGTTTTTT.

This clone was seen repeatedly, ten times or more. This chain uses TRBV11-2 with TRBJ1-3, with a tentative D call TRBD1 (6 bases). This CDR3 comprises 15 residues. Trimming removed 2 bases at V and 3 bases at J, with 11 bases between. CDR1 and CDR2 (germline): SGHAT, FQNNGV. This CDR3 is CASSLRGSDGNTIYF. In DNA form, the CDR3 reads TGTGCCAGCAGCTTAAGGGGGTCCGATGGAAACACCATATATTTT.

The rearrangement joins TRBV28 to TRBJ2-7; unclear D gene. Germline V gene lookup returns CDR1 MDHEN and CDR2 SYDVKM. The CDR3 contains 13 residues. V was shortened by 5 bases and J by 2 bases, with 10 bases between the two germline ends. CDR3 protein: CASSPPSTYEQYF. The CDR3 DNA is TGTGCCAGCAGTCCCCCATCCACCTACGAGCAGTACTTC.

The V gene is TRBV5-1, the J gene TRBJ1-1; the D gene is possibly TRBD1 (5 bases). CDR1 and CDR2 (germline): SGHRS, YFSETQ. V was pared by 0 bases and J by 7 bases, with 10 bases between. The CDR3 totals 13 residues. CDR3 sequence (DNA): TGCGCCAGCAGCTTGGACGACAGTCTTGAAGCTTTCTTT. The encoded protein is CASSLDDSLEAFF.

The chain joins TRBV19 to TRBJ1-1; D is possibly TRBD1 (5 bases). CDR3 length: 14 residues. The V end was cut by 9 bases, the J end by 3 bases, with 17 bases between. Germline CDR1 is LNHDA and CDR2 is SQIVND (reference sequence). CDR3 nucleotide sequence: TGTGCCAGAGCCCCCAGGGAGGTGGACACTGAAGCTTTCTTT. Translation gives CARAPREVDTEAFF.

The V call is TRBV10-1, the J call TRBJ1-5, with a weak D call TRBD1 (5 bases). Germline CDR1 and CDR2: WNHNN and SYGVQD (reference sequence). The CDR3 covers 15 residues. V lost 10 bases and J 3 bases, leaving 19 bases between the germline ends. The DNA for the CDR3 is TGCGCCACCAAACGCAGCAGGGCGGTCAATCAGCCCCAGCATTTT. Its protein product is CATKRSRAVNQPQHF.

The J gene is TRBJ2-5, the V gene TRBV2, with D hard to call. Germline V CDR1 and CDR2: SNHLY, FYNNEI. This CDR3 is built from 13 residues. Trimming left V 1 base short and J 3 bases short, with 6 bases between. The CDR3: CASSEDIKETQYF. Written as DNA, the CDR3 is TGTGCCAGCAGTGAAGACATAAAAGAGACCCAGTACTTC.

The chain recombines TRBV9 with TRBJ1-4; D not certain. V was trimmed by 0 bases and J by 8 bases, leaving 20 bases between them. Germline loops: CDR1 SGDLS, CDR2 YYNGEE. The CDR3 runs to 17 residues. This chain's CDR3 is CASSVGPNARSTEKLFF. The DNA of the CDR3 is TGTGCCAGCAGCGTAGGCCCAAATGCGAGATCTACCGAAAAACTGTTTTTT.